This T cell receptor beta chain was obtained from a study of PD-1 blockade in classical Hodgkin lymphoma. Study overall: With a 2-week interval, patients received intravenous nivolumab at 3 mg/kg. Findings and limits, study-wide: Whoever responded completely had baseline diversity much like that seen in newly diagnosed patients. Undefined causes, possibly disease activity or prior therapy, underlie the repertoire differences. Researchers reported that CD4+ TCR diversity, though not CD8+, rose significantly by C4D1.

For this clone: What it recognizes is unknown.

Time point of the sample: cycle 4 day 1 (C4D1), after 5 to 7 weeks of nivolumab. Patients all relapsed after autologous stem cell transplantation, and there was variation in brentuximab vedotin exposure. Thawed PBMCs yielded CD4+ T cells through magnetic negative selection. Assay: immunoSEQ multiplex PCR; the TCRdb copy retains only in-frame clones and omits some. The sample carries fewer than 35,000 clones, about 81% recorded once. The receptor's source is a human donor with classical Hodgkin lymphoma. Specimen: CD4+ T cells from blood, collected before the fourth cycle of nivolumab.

CDR3 region: CATIRTSADTQYF. CDR3 nucleotides: TGTGCCACCATAAGGACTAGCGCGGATACGCAGTATTTT. This chain uses TRBV6-4 with TRBJ2-3; TRBD2 matches 9 bases. Germline V gene lookup returns CDR1 MRHNA and CDR2 SNTAGT. V shed 10 bases, J shed 6 bases, and the junction held 8 bases outside the gene matches. CDR3 length: 13 residues.